This TCR beta chain was captured by sequencing in a study of blood T cells in healthy people across ages (dated by TCRdb to 2015 to 2017). About the study as a whole: In model experiments, template switching captured roughly one uniquely barcoded TCR beta cDNA molecule for every two T cells. To avoid experimental bias, donors of different ages were randomly spread across the sequencing lanes. The donors were split into four age groups: young (average about 15 years), middle-aged (over 35), aged (approximately 60) and long-lived (over 75). The study measured age-related changes in TCR beta repertoire diversity using deep sequencing normalized with unique cDNA molecular identifiers. The study analyzed two additional independent replicas of 1 million unique cDNA reads from the same blood draw for two donors, one aged 18 to 30 and one aged 80 or older.

The approximately 41 donors, aged roughly 6 to 95 years, were systemically healthy Caucasian individuals from Russia. Each donor gave approximately 9.3 milliliters of peripheral blood, collected into EDTA-treated Vacutainer tubes. Ficoll-Paque density-gradient centrifugation was used to isolate PBMCs, with at least 7 million obtained per sample. Total RNA, at least 6 micrograms per sample, was extracted from PBMCs with Trizol reagent. For every donor, flow cytometry on a PBMC aliquot measured the percentage of naive CD45RAhigh/CD27high T cells. A word on this clonotype: What this receptor recognizes is not known. No per-base quality is available; no much larger clone lies one base away.

Paper-wide results and their limitations: Conclusive comparison of naive and antigen-experienced compartments was prevented by the profiling of bulk unsorted PBMCs. Total diversity estimates from one million sequenced T cells were considered lower bounds and underestimates. As age increased, observed TCR beta diversity per million T cells dropped in a roughly linear way, and a significant reduction was already evident by age 40. Donor CMV infection status was unknown, potentially confounding age-related changes in expanded clonotypes. The percentage of naive T cells measured by flow cytometry correlated strongly with observed TCR beta diversity. Compared with the aged group, more naive CD4+ T cells, fewer expanded clones and increased TCR diversity were shown by the long-lived group, suggesting age selection.

Libraries were prepared through 5' RACE. Reads for this sample came from an Illumina HiSeq 2500. A second PCR of 7 to 11 cycles was performed with a sample-barcoded 5' primer and a J-beta primer mix. A template-switch 5' adaptor carrying 12 random nucleotides introduced a unique molecular identifier onto each TCR beta cDNA molecule. Each sample yielded at least 2.5 million CDR3-containing paired-end reads. First-strand cDNA synthesis was performed from all RNA using the Mint cDNA synthesis kit, with priming by a TRBC-specific oligonucleotide. After uracil-DNA glycosylase treatment, a first 18-cycle PCR used universal primers M1SS and BC2_uni_R on all cDNA. Per the original workflow: Normalization of each sample was performed by random selection of 1 million high-quality reads, each carrying a distinct molecular identifier. Reads with shared molecular identifiers were discarded instead of being binned into consensus sequences. MiTCR, run with a Q25 quality threshold and the strictest error-elimination algorithm, handled CDR3 identification, clonotype clustering and error correction. A nonparametric unseen species model with Euler transformation was used to estimate a lower bound on total TCR beta diversity. TCRdb reanalyzed the raw reads on its own, using fastp at Q25 for trimming and MiXCR for clone calling, and kept in-frame beta chains. Rows merge per CDR3 protein into single entries with the most common DNA and genes. The V and J calls and clone size are TCRdb's, not the authors'. This sample lists roughly 800,000 distinct CDR3 sequences; about three fifths were detected once. About 20% of the sample is taken by the ten largest.

V is clipped by 7 bases and J by 3 bases, and the sequence between their germline boundaries is 16 bases long. Sequences MNHEY (CDR1) and SVGEGT (CDR2) are obtained from the germline V gene. The CDR3 sequence holds 14 residues, the cysteine and phenylalanine included. Of all the DNA, just the CDR3 is kept, 42 bases in frame from base 1. This TCR was sampled from a man aged 30 to 45 in good health. The rearranged segments are TRBV6-2 or TRBV6-3 and TRBJ2-7; the best D guess is TRBD2, with 6 bases matching. Sample: blood. CDR3 protein: CASKGAQGLYEQYF. The bases read TGTGCCAGCAAAGGGGCCCAGGGACTCTACGAGCAGTACTTC.